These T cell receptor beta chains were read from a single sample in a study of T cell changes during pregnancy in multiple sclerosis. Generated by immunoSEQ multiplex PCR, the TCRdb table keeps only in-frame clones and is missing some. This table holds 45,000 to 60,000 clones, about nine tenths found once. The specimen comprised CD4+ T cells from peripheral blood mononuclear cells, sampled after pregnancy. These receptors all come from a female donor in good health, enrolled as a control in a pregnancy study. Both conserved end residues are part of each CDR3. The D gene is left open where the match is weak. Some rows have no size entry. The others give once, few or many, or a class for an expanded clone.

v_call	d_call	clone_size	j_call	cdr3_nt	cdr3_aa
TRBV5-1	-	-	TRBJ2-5	TGCGCCAGCAGCTTAACTACAGGGACCCAGTACTTC	CASSLTTGTQYF
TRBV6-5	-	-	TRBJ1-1	TGTGCCAGCAGTTCTCGACTTGATCGGACTGGAGCTTTCTTT	CASSSRLDRTGAFF
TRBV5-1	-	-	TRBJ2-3	TGCGCCAGCAGCCGGGGAGAGGGCGCAGATACGCAGTATTTT	CASSRGEGADTQYF
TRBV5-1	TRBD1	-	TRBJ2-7	TGCGCCAGCAGCTGGGACAGGGCCTACGAGCAGTACTTC	CASSWDRAYEQYF
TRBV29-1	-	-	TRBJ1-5	TGCAGCGTTGTCGGAGAGGCCAATCAGCCCCAGCATTTT	CSVVGEANQPQHF
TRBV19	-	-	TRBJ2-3	TGTGCCAGTAGTATCCTATTGGCGGGGCGGGGCACAGATACGCAGTATTTT	CASSILLAGRGTDTQYF
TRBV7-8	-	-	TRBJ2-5	TGTGCCAGCAGCTCAACGTTTAGGGGAGAGACCCAGTACTTC	CASSSTFRGETQYF
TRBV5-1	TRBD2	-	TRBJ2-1	TGCGCCAGCAGTTTGGGGGTTAGCGGGGGGGCCGGTAATGAGCAGTTCTTC	CASSLGVSGGAGNEQFF
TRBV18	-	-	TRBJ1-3	TGTGCCAGCTCACCAGTTGCGGGGACTGGAAACACCATATATTTT	CASSPVAGTGNTIYF
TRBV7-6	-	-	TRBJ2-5	TGTGCCAGCAGCTTACCTCCAGGGGAGACCCAGTACTTC	CASSLPPGETQYF
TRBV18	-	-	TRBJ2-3	TGTGCCAGCTCACCACAGGGGGTGAACACAGATACGCAGTATTTT	CASSPQGVNTDTQYF
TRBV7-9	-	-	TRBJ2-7	TGTGCCAGCAGCCCCGCCGGCAGGCTACTTCCGGACGAGCAGTACTTC	CASSPAGRLLPDEQYF
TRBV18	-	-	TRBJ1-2	TGTGCCAGCTCACCAAACCGGGGGGACTATGGCTACACCTTC	CASSPNRGDYGYTF
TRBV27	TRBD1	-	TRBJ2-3	TGTGCCAGCAGTACCACGAACAGGGGTATAGGGGATACGCAGTATTTT	CASSTTNRGIGDTQYF
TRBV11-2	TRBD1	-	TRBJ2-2	TGTGCCAGCAGTGTCAACAGGGGGCAGGCCGGGGAGCTGTTTTTT	CASSVNRGQAGELFF
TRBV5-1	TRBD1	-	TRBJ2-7	TGCGCCAGCAGCCCAAGCAACCGACAGGGTGCTTACGAGCAGTACTTC	CASSPSNRQGAYEQYF
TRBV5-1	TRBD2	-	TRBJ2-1	TGCGCCAGCAGCTTGGCCGCGGGAGGGGGGAATGAGCAGTTCTTC	CASSLAAGGGNEQFF
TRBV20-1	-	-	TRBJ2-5	TGCAGTCTCCATGGAGGAGAGACCCAGTACTTC	CSLHGGETQYF
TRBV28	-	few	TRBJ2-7	TGTGCCAGCAGTCCTACCTACTACGAGCAGTACTTC	CASSPTYYEQYF
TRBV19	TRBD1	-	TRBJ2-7	TGTGCCAGCGCCCCGGACAGGAGCTCCTACGAGCAGTACTTC	CASAPDRSSYEQYF
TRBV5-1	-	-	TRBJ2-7	TGCGCCAGCAGCTTGTTGGGAGGCAACGAGCAGTACTTC	CASSLLGGNEQYF
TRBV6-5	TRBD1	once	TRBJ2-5	TGTGCCAGCAGTTACGGACAGGGATTAGGAGAGACCCAGTACTTC	CASSYGQGLGETQYF
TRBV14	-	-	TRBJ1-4	TGTGCCAGCAGCCAACGTCAGGGTAGTGAAAAACTGTTTTTT	CASSQRQGSEKLFF